A selection of T cell receptor beta chains follows, all from one sample in a study of identifying expanded T cells in peripheral blood. The repertoire was sequenced with immunoSEQ multiplex PCR; TCRdb's copy has only in-frame clones and lacks some. The sample has 90,000 to 120,000 clones, about 89% seen once. The sequenced sample consisted of blood. The receptors were gathered from a person aged 18 to 75 in good health. CDR3s include the opening cysteine and the closing phenylalanine or tryptophan. D genes are given only for firm matches. Clone size is stated in some rows and not others, as once, few, many or a class when expanded.

TRBJ2-3	NA	NA	TRBV5-1	CASSLSRPTDTQYF	TGCGCCAGCAGCCTAAGCCGACCCACAGATACGCAGTATTTT
TRBJ2-2	TRBD2	NA	TRBV7-2	CASRGRPTSGGSGELFF	TGTGCCAGCAGGGGGAGGCCGACTAGCGGGGGATCCGGGGAGCTGTTTTTT
TRBJ2-5	NA	NA	TRBV23-1	CASSQLAMGGQETQYF	TGCGCCAGCAGTCAATTGGCCATGGGGGGACAAGAGACCCAGTACTTC
TRBJ2-5	TRBD1	NA	TRBV7-6	CASSSGQARETQYF	TGTGCCAGCAGCTCGGGACAGGCAAGAGAGACCCAGTACTTC
TRBJ1-4	TRBD1	NA	TRBV16	CASSQRDSPSEKLFF	TGTGCCAGCAGCCAACGGGACAGCCCCAGTGAAAAACTGTTTTTT
TRBJ2-7	TRBD1	NA	TRBV13	CASSLGTGGYEQYF	TGTGCCAGCAGCTTAGGAACAGGGGGCTACGAGCAGTACTTC
TRBJ2-7	TRBD1	NA	TRBV5-6	CASSEPGGPYEQYF	TGTGCCAGCAGCGAGCCAGGGGGACCCTACGAGCAGTACTTC
TRBJ1-5	NA	NA	TRBV27	CARTSTGVPSNQPQHF	TGTGCCCGAACCTCGACCGGAGTTCCTAGCAATCAGCCCCAGCATTTT
TRBJ2-7	TRBD2	NA	TRBV5-4	CASSPGGLGILGEQYF	TGTGCCAGCAGCCCGGGGGGACTAGGAATACTGGGAGAGCAGTACTTC
TRBJ2-7	NA	NA	TRBV9	CASSVGGPTYEQYF	TGTGCCAGCAGCGTCGGGGGACCGACCTACGAGCAGTACTTC
TRBJ1-2	NA	NA	TRBV7-9	CASSAESYGYTF	TGTGCCAGCAGCGCGGAGTCCTATGGCTACACCTTC
TRBJ2-1	TRBD2	once	TRBV2	CASSRLAGPYNEQFF	TGTGCCAGCAGTAGACTAGCGGGACCCTACAATGAGCAGTTCTTC
TRBJ1-1	NA	NA	TRBV28	CASSSLPLYTEAFF	TGTGCCAGCAGTTCCCTCCCGTTATACACTGAAGCTTTCTTT
TRBJ2-7	TRBD1	NA	TRBV4-1	CASSLGQGIGYEQYF	TGCGCCAGCAGCCTGGGACAGGGTATCGGCTACGAGCAGTACTTC
TRBJ1-2	TRBD1	few	TRBV7-8	CASSLVVGTGSTYGYTF	TGTGCCAGCAGCTTAGTGGTTGGGACAGGGAGTACCTATGGCTACACCTTC
TRBJ1-4	TRBD1	NA	TRBV28	CASSGGQAGNEKLFF	TGTGCCAGCAGTGGGGGACAGGCCGGTAATGAAAAACTGTTTTTT
TRBJ2-5	NA	NA	TRBV2	CASTAGYQETQYF	TGTGCCAGCACCGCGGGGTACCAAGAGACCCAGTACTTC
TRBJ2-5	TRBD2	NA	TRBV29-1	CSVSTLAGAQETQYF	TGCAGCGTTTCGACCTTAGCGGGGGCCCAAGAGACCCAGTACTTC
TRBJ1-1	NA	NA	TRBV19	CASSTPGAGNTEAFF	TGTGCCAGTAGTACACCGGGAGCAGGGAACACTGAAGCTTTCTTT
TRBJ2-7	NA	NA	TRBV10-1	CASSPRDRPDDGPYEQYF	TGCGCCAGCAGTCCCCGGGACCGTCCTGATGATGGCCCCTACGAGCAGTACTTC
TRBJ1-1	NA	NA	TRBV6-4	CASSGRENTEAFF	TGTGCCAGCAGCGGACGGGAGAACACTGAAGCTTTCTTT
TRBJ2-2	NA	few	TRBV14	CASSQTVRGTGELFF	TGTGCCAGCAGCCAGACAGTCCGAGGGACCGGGGAGCTGTTTTTT
TRBJ1-6	NA	few	TRBV5-4	CASSLMGEDNSPLHF	TGTGCCAGCAGCTTGATGGGGGAGGACAATTCACCCCTCCACTTT
TRBJ1-3	NA	NA	TRBV5-4	CASSFGWGTGNTIYF	TGTGCCAGCAGCTTCGGGTGGGGAACTGGAAACACCATATATTTT
TRBJ1-5	TRBD1	NA	TRBV19	CASNRDSLFNQPQHF	TGTGCCAGTAATCGGGACAGCTTGTTTAATCAGCCCCAGCATTTT
TRBJ2-1	TRBD1	NA	TRBV6-5	CASSYKTGIMDEQFF	TGTGCCAGCAGTTACAAGACAGGGATTATGGATGAGCAGTTCTTC
TRBJ1-1	NA	NA	TRBV7-8	CASSLSWDEAFF	TGTGCCAGCAGCCTCAGTTGGGATGAAGCTTTCTTT
TRBJ2-7	NA	once	TRBV6-5	CASSYRVPVSYEQYF	TGTGCCAGCAGTTACCGGGTCCCCGTCAGCTACGAGCAGTACTTC
TRBJ1-1	TRBD1	NA	TRBV4-2	CASSKTRGLGTEAFF	TGTGCCAGCAGCAAGACCAGGGGGTTGGGGACTGAAGCTTTCTTT
TRBJ2-7	NA	NA	TRBV27	CASSLSGSEAGSANEQYF	TGTGCCAGCAGTTTATCAGGTTCGGAGGCAGGGTCAGCAAACGAGCAGTACTTC
TRBJ2-4	NA	NA	TRBV27	CASSLSRGKNIQYF	TGTGCCAGCAGTTTAAGTAGGGGAAAAAACATTCAGTACTTC
TRBJ2-7	TRBD1	NA	TRBV10-3	CAITGDSSYEQYF	TGTGCCATCACCGGGGACAGTTCCTACGAGCAGTACTTC
TRBJ1-4	NA	NA	TRBV25-1	CASSRGEKLFF	TGTGCCAGCAGCCGCGGAGAAAAACTGTTTTTT
TRBJ2-3	NA	NA	TRBV9	CASSWRGQDTQYF	TGTGCCAGCAGCTGGAGGGGCCAAGATACGCAGTATTTT
TRBJ2-1	NA	NA	TRBV4-3	CASSQGVNVMQFF	TGCGCCAGCAGCCAAGGTGTAAACGTAATGCAGTTCTTC